The 27 T cell receptor beta chains below were found in one sample sequenced in a study of cytomegalovirus exposure and HLA in healthy donors. Primers: 60 Vbeta forward and 13 Jbeta reverse. Clones were sequenced by immunoSEQ multiplex PCR, and TCRdb holds only the in-frame ones, with some missing. The sample lists 150,000 to 200,000 clones, under 80% occurring once. The sample was PBMCs. The source of these receptors is a human donor in good health.

A single count supports this clone. V and J are TRBV7-8 and TRBJ2-1; D perhaps matches TRBD2 (6 bases). V was cut by 3 bases and J by 8 bases, with 11 bases left in between. The CDR3 has 13 residues. Germline V gives CDR1 SGHVS, CDR2 FQNEAQ. For the CDR3, the DNA is TGTGCCAGCAGCTTCCGGGACTTGGATGAGCAGTTCTTC. Its protein product is CASSFRDLDEQFF.

J is TRBJ2-3 and V is TRBV30; 7 bases fit TRBD1. Germline V CDR1 and CDR2: GTSNPN, SVGIG (reference sequence). The CDR3 contains 16 residues. The V segment lost 1 base and the J segment 2 bases; nucleotides outside the gene matches: 9. The CDR3 nucleotides read TGTGCCTGGAGTGCTAGGGGGCAGTGGTCCACAGATACGCAGTATTTT. Protein sequence: CAWSARGQWSTDTQYF.

This clone was counted a few times. The J gene is TRBJ1-5, the V gene TRBV30; D may be TRBD1 (6 bases). Trimming removed 2 bases at V and 4 bases at J, with 9 bases between. The CDR3 consists of 13 residues. Germline V gene data show CDR1 as GTSNPN and CDR2 as SVGIG (reference sequence). The CDR3 loop reads CAWSPGENQPQHF. The CDR3 DNA follows: TGTGCCTGGAGTCCAGGGGAAAATCAGCCCCAGCATTTT.

This clone was detected a few times. The rearrangement uses TRBV19 and TRBJ1-5; 8 nucleotides agree with TRBD1. CDR1 is LNHDA, CDR2 SQIVND, per germline (reference sequence). This CDR3 contains 16 residues. With V trimmed by 8 bases and J by 2 bases, 11 bases remained unmatched. The CDR3 region is CASYNTGGGGNQPQHF. As DNA, the CDR3 is TGTGCCAGTTATAACACAGGGGGGGGTGGCAATCAGCCCCAGCATTTT. The entire variable domain, with the rest obtained from reference TRBV19 and TRBJ1-5, is as follows: DGGITQSPKYLFRKEGQNVTLSCEQNLNHDAMYWYRQDPGQGLRLIYYSQIVNDFQKGDIAEGYSVSREKKESFPLTVTSAQKNPTAFYLCASYNTGGGGNQPQHFGDGTRLSIL.

CDR3 sequence reads: CASSTKSSYEQYF. The CDR3 DNA reads as TGTGCCAGTAGTACTAAGAGCTCCTACGAGCAGTACTTC. The chain uses TRBV19 and TRBJ2-7; the D is unclear. This CDR3 is 13 amino acids long. Germline lookup yields CDR1 LNHDA and CDR2 SQIVND (reference sequence). The V and J ends lost 4 bases and 0 bases respectively, with 7 bases between them.

The rearrangement uses TRBV4-1 and TRBJ2-7, with 9 nucleotides matching TRBD1. CDR3 length: 16 residues. The V and J ends lost 1 base and 9 bases, in that order; junction bases with no gene match: 13. Germline V gives CDR1 MGHRA, CDR2 YSYEKL. The CDR3 sequence: CASSQVAGQGGLGQYF. The DNA for the CDR3 is TGCGCCAGCAGCCAAGTTGCGGGACAGGGCGGTTTGGGGCAGTACTTC.

The rearrangement links TRBV27 to TRBJ2-5, with 8 nucleotides matching TRBD1. CDR1 is MNHEY, CDR2 SMNVEV, per germline (reference sequence). This CDR3 spans 15 amino acids. V was clipped by 6 bases and J by 1 base; unmatched bases: 7. The CDR3 spells CASSFSDRGQETQYF. The CDR3 nucleotides read TGTGCCAGCAGCTTCTCTGACAGGGGCCAAGAGACCCAGTACTTC.

The gene calls are TRBV25-1 and TRBJ2-1, with 9 bases that match TRBD1. The CDR3 is 17 amino acids. Germline V gives CDR1 MGHDK, CDR2 SYGVNS. V was pared by 0 bases and J by 4 bases, with 7 bases of the junction left unmatched. CDR3 nucleotide sequence: TGTGCCAGCAGTGAATATTCGGGACAGGGTGTTTACAATGAGCAGTTCTTC. Its protein is CASSEYSGQGVYNEQFF.

This chain connects TRBV25-1 to TRBJ1-1; the match to TRBD1 covers 7 bases. There are 12 residues in the CDR3. V lost 5 bases to trimming and J lost 10 bases; unmatched junction nucleotides: 7. Germline CDR1 MGHDK, CDR2 SYGVNS. The CDR3 sequence: CASSSTGVGAFF. Here the CDR3 DNA reads TGTGCCAGCAGTTCAACAGGGGTGGGAGCTTTCTTT.

The chain carries TRBV29-1 and TRBJ2-3; 10 positions agree with TRBD1. This CDR3 is built from 14 residues. V lost 7 bases to trimming and J lost 4 bases; unmatched junction nucleotides: 8. Germline lookup yields CDR1 SQVTM and CDR2 ANQGSEA. The CDR3 coding sequence is TGCAGCGCCTGGACAGGGGGGCTGGCAGATACGCAGTATTTT. It is translated as CSAWTGGLADTQYF.

V is TRBV9 and J is TRBJ2-2, with a tentative D call TRBD1 (6 bases). CDR3 length: 15 amino acids. Trimming removed 1 base at V and 0 bases at J, with 7 bases between. Germline V gene data show CDR1 as SGDLS and CDR2 as YYNGEE. The CDR3 reads CASSVTGTNTGELFF. In nucleotides, the CDR3 is TGTGCCAGCAGCGTAACAGGGACGAACACCGGGGAGCTGTTTTTT. The whole variable domain, remainder taken from reference TRBV9 and TRBJ2-2, is DSGVTQTPKHLITATGQRVTLRCSPRSGDLSVYWYQQSLDQGLQFLIQYYNGEERAKGNILERFSAQQFPDLHSELNLSSLELGDSALYFCASSVTGTNTGELFFGEGSRLTVL.

V usage is TRBV7-2 and J usage is TRBJ2-3, with D unclear. Germline V gene data show CDR1 as SGHTA and CDR2 as FQGNSA. V was cut by 5 bases and J by 7 bases, with 16 bases left in between. This CDR3 comprises 14 residues. The CDR3 loop is CASSLGNSRYTQYF. For the CDR3, the DNA is TGTGCCAGCAGCCTAGGGAACTCTAGATATACGCAGTATTTT.

This sequence joins TRBV5-8 and TRBJ2-7; a possible D gene is TRBD1 (5 bases). Trimming took off 3 bases at V and 0 bases at J, with 10 bases between the two ends. Per the germline V gene, CDR1 is SGHTS and CDR2 is YDEGEE. The CDR3 length is 14 residues. CDR3 amino acids: CASSYTGSSYEQYF. The DNA of the CDR3 is TGTGCCAGCAGCTACACAGGTAGCTCCTACGAGCAGTACTTC.

The chain has TRBV10-2 and TRBJ2-7; tentatively, D is TRBD1 (6 bases). CDR3 length: 14 amino acids. The germline CDR1 and CDR2 sequences are WSHSY and SAAADI. V gave up 2 bases and J gave up 3 bases, with 11 bases separating them. CDR3 in amino acids: CASSEGRGVYEQYF. CDR3 nucleotides: TGCGCCAGCAGTGAGGGCAGGGGAGTCTACGAGCAGTACTTC.

A few counts support this clone. This chain uses TRBV7-9 with TRBJ1-4, with 8 bases matching TRBD1. There are 15 residues in the CDR3. The germline V gene encodes CDR1 SEHNR and CDR2 FQNEAQ (reference sequence). Trimming took 0 bases from V and 7 from J; bases not matched to a gene: 4. The CDR3 DNA reads as TGTGCCAGCAGCTTAGCCTCAGGGGGCGTTGAAAAACTGTTTTTT. Protein: CASSLASGGVEKLFF. The variable domain in full, completed from reference TRBV7-9 and TRBJ1-4, reads DTGVSQNPRHKITKRGQNVTFRCDPISEHNRLYWYRQTLGQGPEFLTYFQNEAQLEKSRLLSDRFSAERPKGSFSTLEIQRTEQGDSAMYLCASSLASGGVEKLFFGSGTQLSVL.

In its sample, this clone was seen a few times. V is TRBV2 and J is TRBJ1-5, with 7 nucleotides matching TRBD1. Germline-derived CDR1 and CDR2 are SNHLY and FYNNEI. The CDR3 loop spans 14 amino acids. The trim removed 8 bases at V and 7 bases at J, leaving 11 bases unmatched. The CDR3 DNA reads as TGTGCCAGCTCACCCCGGACAGGCACCCAGCCCCAGCATTTT. This translates into CASSPRTGTQPQHF.

This chain connects TRBV28 to TRBJ2-7; D remains ambiguous. V gave up 3 bases and J gave up 3 bases, with 3 bases separating them. The germline V gene encodes CDR1 MDHEN and CDR2 SYDVKM. The CDR3 runs 11 residues. This CDR3 reads CASSFYYEQYF. The CDR3 DNA reads TGTGCCAGCAGTTTCTACTACGAGCAGTACTTC. The variable domain in full, with the rest retrieved from reference TRBV28 and TRBJ2-7, is DVKVTQSSRYLVKRTGEKVFLECVQDMDHENMFWYRQDPGLGLRLIYFSYDVKMKEKGDIPEGYSVSREKKERFSLILESASTNQTSMYLCASSFYYEQYFGPGTRLTVT.

This clone was seen only once. V gene TRBV6-4 combines with J gene TRBJ2-1, with 13 bases that match TRBD2. The germline V gene has CDR1 MRHNA and CDR2 SNTAGT. The CDR3 sequence is 14 residues long. J lost 12 bases, V lost 3 bases, and 5 bases had no gene match. The CDR3 region is CASSDGLAGDRQFF. For the CDR3, the DNA is TGTGCCAGCAGTGATGGACTAGCGGGGGACAGGCAGTTCTTC.

On this clone: Other DNA sequences of this sample code for an identical CDR3. J is TRBJ2-3 and V is TRBV2; 7 bases agree with TRBD2. J gave up 3 bases and V 5 bases, and 5 bases lay outside the gene matches. From germline, CDR1 is SNHLY and CDR2 FYNNEI. This CDR3 region has 14 residues. The DNA of the CDR3 is TGTGCCAGCAGTAGAGCGGGGAGGACAGATACGCAGTATTTT. Encoded protein: CASSRAGRTDTQYF.

This clone was counted a few times. The chain recombines TRBV5-1 with TRBJ1-2, with D possibly matching TRBD1 (6 bases). V lost 1 base and J lost 6, with 13 bases in between. From germline, CDR1 is SGHRS and CDR2 YFSETQ. The CDR3 sequence is 14 residues long. CDR3 sequence: CASSLSTGGDGYTF. As DNA, the CDR3 is TGCGCCAGCAGCTTGTCGACTGGGGGCGATGGCTACACCTTC. Supplemented by reference TRBV5-1 and TRBJ1-2, the full variable domain reads KAGVTQTPRYLIKTRGQQVTLSCSPISGHRSVSWYQQTPGQGLQFLFEYFSETQRNKGNFPGRFSGRQFSNSRSEMNVSTLELGDSALYLCASSLSTGGDGYTFGSGTRLTVV.

V and J are TRBV2 and TRBJ2-2; D is possibly TRBD1 (6 bases). This CDR3 contains 15 residues. Germline V gene lookup returns CDR1 SNHLY and CDR2 FYNNEI. Trimming took off 4 bases at V and 0 bases at J, with 9 bases between the two ends. As DNA, the CDR3 is TGTGCCAGCAGTGCAGGGGTTTCGAACACCGGGGAGCTGTTTTTT. Translation gives CASSAGVSNTGELFF.

This chain links TRBV19 with TRBJ1-6; maybe TRBD1 (6 bases). CDR1 is LNHDA and CDR2 is SQIVND in the germline V gene (reference sequence). CDR3 size: 14 residues. V was pared by 7 bases and J by 7 bases, with 14 bases between. Here the CDR3 DNA reads TGTGCCAGTACCCCGGACAGAAGAAATTCACCCCTCCACTTT. This sequence encodes CASTPDRRNSPLHF.

This clone was observed once. This sequence joins TRBV15 and TRBJ1-2, with 7 bases identical to TRBD1. The length of the CDR3 is 14 residues. Germline V lookup: CDR1 LNHNV, CDR2 YYDKDF (reference sequence). V gave up 3 bases and J gave up 0 bases; unmatched junction bases: 1. Here the CDR3 DNA reads TGTGCCACCAGCAGGGGACAGACTAACTATGGCTACACCTTC. Its protein is CATSRGQTNYGYTF.

This clone was observed a few times. This chain links TRBV19 with TRBJ1-2, with 10 positions matching TRBD1. The J segment lost 2 bases and the V segment lost 6 bases, leaving 6 bases of the junction unmatched. The CDR3 is 15 residues long. From germline, CDR1 is LNHDA and CDR2 SQIVND (reference sequence). The CDR3 DNA reads TGTGCCAGTAGAAGGACAGGGGGATGGAACTATGGCTACACCTTC. Translated, it gives CASRRTGGWNYGYTF.

The chain couples TRBV7-2 to TRBJ1-1, with a possible D match to TRBD1 (5 bases). This CDR3 is built from 14 residues. Trimming took off 2 bases at V and 4 bases at J, with 11 bases between the two ends. Germline V gene lookup returns CDR1 SGHTA and CDR2 FQGNSA. Written as DNA, the CDR3 is TGTGCCAGCAGCTTACAGGGTCCGGGCACTGAAGCTTTCTTT. It translates to CASSLQGPGTEAFF.

The CDR3, as DNA: TGTGCCAGCAGCCGGGATTGGACAGGGGCCACAGATACGCAGTATTTT. It encodes CASSRDWTGATDTQYF. The chain is built from TRBV11-2 and TRBJ2-3, with 9 bases lining up with TRBD1. The CDR3 is 16 residues long. Germline loops: CDR1 SGHAT, CDR2 FQNNGV. V was clipped by 5 bases and J by 2 bases; unmatched bases: 8.

The V gene is TRBV19, the J gene TRBJ1-1; TRBD1 aligns across 8 bases. CDR1 LNHDA and CDR2 SQIVND come from the germline V gene (reference sequence). With V trimmed by 5 bases and J by 1 base, 3 bases remained unmatched. This CDR3 comprises 14 residues. CDR3: CASSAGGRNTEAFF. The CDR3 DNA sequence: TGTGCCAGTAGTGCAGGGGGCCGGAACACTGAAGCTTTCTTT.